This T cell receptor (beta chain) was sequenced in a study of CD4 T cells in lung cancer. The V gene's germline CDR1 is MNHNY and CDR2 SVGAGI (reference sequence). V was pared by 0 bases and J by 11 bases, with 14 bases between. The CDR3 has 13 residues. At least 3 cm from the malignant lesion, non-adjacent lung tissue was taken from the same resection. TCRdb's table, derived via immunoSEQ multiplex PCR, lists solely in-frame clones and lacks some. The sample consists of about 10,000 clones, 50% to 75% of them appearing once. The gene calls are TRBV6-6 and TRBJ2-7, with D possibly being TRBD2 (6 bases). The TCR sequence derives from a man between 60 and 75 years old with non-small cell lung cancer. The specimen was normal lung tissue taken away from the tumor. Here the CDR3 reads CASSYSIAGSKYF. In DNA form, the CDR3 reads TGTGCCAGCAGTTACTCGATTGCCGGGAGTAAGTACTTC.